The 25 T cell receptor beta chains in this list originate from one sample, sequenced in a study of technical replicates of blood from a few donors. Sequencing was performed with immunoSEQ multiplex PCR; in TCRdb, only in-frame clones are kept and a portion is missing. The profile shows fewer than 70,000 clones, around nine tenths of them singletons. Sequenced input: PBMCs. These receptors came from a human donor in good health. Some clones in this sample may be carry-over from other donors' samples.

This sequence joins TRBV9 and TRBJ2-3, with 7 bases aligning to TRBD2. The germline V gene has CDR1 SGDLS and CDR2 YYNGEE. V lost 0 bases and J lost 0; bases outside the gene matches: 1. This CDR3 comprises 15 residues. This CDR3 reads CASSVAAGSTDTQYF. In DNA form, the CDR3 reads TGTGCCAGCAGCGTAGCAGCGGGGAGCACAGATACGCAGTATTTT.

The chain recombines TRBV5-4 with TRBJ2-1; D unclear. The CDR3 length is 13 residues. The ends were cut back, 4 bases at V and 9 bases at J, with 14 bases in the middle. Per germline, CDR1 SGHNT and CDR2 YYREEE (reference sequence). The CDR3 loop reads CASSPPAPGEQFF. For the CDR3, the DNA is TGTGCCAGCAGCCCTCCTGCCCCCGGTGAGCAGTTCTTC.

The chain recombines TRBV4-1 with TRBJ2-4, with 10 bases matching TRBD2. CDR1 and CDR2 (germline): MGHRA, YSYEKL. This CDR3 comprises 16 residues. J was trimmed by 2 bases and V by 4 bases; bases with no gene match: 5. CDR3 sequence: CASSLQREGSKNIQYF. The CDR3 DNA sequence: TGCGCCAGCAGCCTCCAGCGGGAGGGATCCAAAAACATTCAGTACTTC.

V gene TRBV13 combines with J gene TRBJ1-3; TRBD1 matches at 8 bases. CDR1 and CDR2 (germline): PRHDT, FYEKMQ (reference sequence). CDR3 size: 17 residues. The V segment lost 5 bases and the J segment 0 bases; nucleotides outside the gene matches: 9. Here the CDR3 reads CASSEIGQGGSGNTIYF. The CDR3 nucleotides read TGTGCCAGCAGCGAAATAGGACAGGGAGGCTCTGGAAACACCATATATTTT.

The genes are TRBV11-2 and TRBJ1-2; TRBD1 aligns across 7 bases. Looked up from germline, CDR1 is SGHAT and CDR2 is FQNNGV. V dropped 4 bases and J dropped 8; count of bases not matched to a gene: 13. This CDR3 comprises 15 residues. CDR3 nucleotides: TGTGCCAGCAGCTCACCCCAGACAGGGTTTATCGGCTACACCTTC. The encoded protein is CASSSPQTGFIGYTF.

The chain combines TRBV19 with TRBJ2-6; 12 positions match TRBD1. The CDR3 totals 23 residues. V was clipped by 4 bases and J by 1 base; unmatched bases: 20. The germline V gene has CDR1 LNHDA and CDR2 SQIVND (reference sequence). CDR3 in DNA: TGTGCCAGTAGTACGATTAAACCGGGACAGGGGGCGGGAGTAGTATCTGGGGCCAACGTCCTGACTTTC. It encodes CASSTIKPGQGAGVVSGANVLTF.

The rearrangement joins TRBV7-6 to TRBJ2-1; no reliable D call. Germline V gene sequence: CDR1 SGHVS, CDR2 FNYEAQ. This CDR3 has 15 amino acids. With 2 bases removed from V and 8 bases from J, the gap between germline ends came to 16 bases. The CDR3 spells CASSLSPTVLDEQFF. The CDR3 region has the DNA TGTGCCAGCAGCTTATCGCCCACCGTACTTGATGAGCAGTTCTTC.

The gene calls are TRBV6-1 and TRBJ2-4; TRBD2 matches at 12 bases. From germline, CDR1 is MNHNS and CDR2 SASEGT. This CDR3 spans 18 amino acids. With 4 bases clipped from V and 3 bases from J, the junction kept 10 bases outside the gene matches. The CDR3 DNA sequence: TGTGCCAGCAGTGTGTCTAGCGGGGGGGTAGAAGGCAAAAACATTCAGTACTTC. This sequence encodes CASSVSSGGVEGKNIQYF.

This rearrangement joins TRBV21-1 to TRBJ2-3; the table's D call, TRBD1, has no DNA check behind it. TRBV21-1 corresponds to a pseudogene. CDR3 length equals 16 residues. The CDR3 DNA reads TGTGCCAGCAGCAGAACGACAGGACCCAGCACAGATACGCAGTATTTT. Its translation: CASSRTTGPSTDTQYF.

V is TRBV5-1 and J is TRBJ2-4; 7 bases match TRBD1. The CDR3 totals 16 residues. The junction had 8 bases not matched to a gene; V was cut back by 4 bases and J by 1 base. Germline assignment: CDR1 SGHRS and CDR2 YFSETQ. In DNA, the CDR3 is TGCGCCAGCAGCGGCGGACAGGACTTGGCCAAAAACATTCAGTACTTC. It specifies CASSGGQDLAKNIQYF.

The chain joins TRBV2 to TRBJ2-7, with 11 bases fitting TRBD2. Germline CDR1 reads SNHLY; CDR2 reads FYNNEI. The CDR3 has 14 residues. The V segment lost 6 bases and the J segment 6 bases; nucleotides outside the gene matches: 7. The CDR3 reads CASRAQGTSGEQYF. CDR3 bases: TGTGCCAGCAGGGCTCAGGGGACTAGCGGCGAGCAGTACTTC.

V gene TRBV10-3 combines with J gene TRBJ2-5; the D gene is possibly TRBD1 (6 bases). Germline V gives CDR1 ENHRY, CDR2 SYGVKD. The V and J ends lost 4 bases and 5 bases respectively, with 17 bases between them. This CDR3 has 15 amino acids. In DNA form, the CDR3 reads TGTGCCATCAGTGCTACAACAGGGAACAGCGAGACCCAGTACTTC. Its translation: CAISATTGNSETQYF.

CDR3 residues: CASSLESGDWEKLFF. As DNA, the CDR3 is TGCGCCAGCAGCTTGGAATCAGGGGATTGGGAAAAACTGTTTTTT. The chain joins TRBV5-1 to TRBJ1-4; weak D call: TRBD1 (6 bases). V shed 0 bases and J shed 8 bases, with 14 bases lying between them. Germline CDR1 and CDR2: SGHRS and YFSETQ. The CDR3 covers 15 residues. Drawing the rest from reference TRBV5-1 and TRBJ1-4, the complete variable domain is KAGVTQTPRYLIKTRGQQVTLSCSPISGHRSVSWYQQTPGQGLQFLFEYFSETQRNKGNFPGRFSGRQFSNSRSEMNVSTLELGDSALYLCASSLESGDWEKLFFGSGTQLSVL.

This rearrangement joins TRBV10-3 to TRBJ1-5, with TRBD1 identical over 8 bases. Looked up from germline, CDR1 is ENHRY and CDR2 is SYGVKD. Trimming cost V 0 bases and J 2 bases; bases outside gene matches: 0. The CDR3 runs 15 residues. The CDR3 region is CAISESGQGNQPQHF. The CDR3 DNA is TGTGCCATCAGTGAGTCGGGACAGGGCAATCAGCCCCAGCATTTT.

The chain combines TRBV5-1 with TRBJ2-3, with 12 bases aligning to TRBD2. The CDR3 runs 16 residues. V trimming: 4 bases; J trimming: 2 bases; junction bases outside the gene matches: 5. Germline V CDR1 and CDR2: SGHRS, YFSETQ. The DNA for the CDR3 is TGCGCCAGCAGCACGGGACTAGCGGGTGACACAGATACGCAGTATTTT. Protein product: CASSTGLAGDTDTQYF.

DNA of the CDR3: TGTGCCAGCATCCGGGACAGAGATAATTCACCCCTCCACTTT. Protein: CASIRDRDNSPLHF. This chain uses TRBV2 with TRBJ1-6, with 7 bases identical to TRBD1. The junction had 5 bases not matched to a gene; V was cut back by 7 bases and J by 5 bases. In germline, CDR1 is SNHLY, CDR2 FYNNEI. This CDR3 is built from 14 residues.

V usage is TRBV2 and J usage is TRBJ2-7; 7 bases match TRBD2. The CDR3 spans 14 residues. Germline V gene data show CDR1 as SNHLY and CDR2 as FYNNEI. Trimming at V came to 2 bases and at J to 5 bases, leaving 6 bases not matched to a gene. The CDR3 loop is CASSESGGSDEQYF. The CDR3 bases are TGTGCCAGCAGTGAATCGGGGGGTTCTGACGAGCAGTACTTC. Looking up the rest from reference TRBV2 and TRBJ2-7 gives the full variable domain: EPEVTQTPSHQVTQMGQEVILRCVPISNHLYFYWYRQILGQKVEFLVSFYNNEISEKSEIFDDQFSVERPDGSNFTLKIRSTKLEDSAMYFCASSESGGSDEQYFGPGTRLTVT.

The chain uses TRBV23-1 and TRBJ2-1, with 9 bases fitting TRBD2. TRBV23-1 is given ORF status, its function remaining uncertain. The J segment lost 2 bases and the V segment lost 4 bases, leaving 9 bases of the junction unmatched. CDR3 length equals 17 residues. CDR3 in amino acids: CASSPTWLAGPYNEQFF. The CDR3 nucleotides are TGCGCCAGCAGTCCGACCTGGCTAGCGGGACCCTACAATGAGCAGTTCTTC.

This sequence joins TRBV4-3 and TRBJ1-3; D is ambiguous. The V gene lost 1 base and the J gene lost 0 bases, with 13 bases spanning the gap. This CDR3 has 17 residues. Germline-derived CDR1 and CDR2 are LGHNA and YSLEER. The CDR3 bases are TGCGCCAGCAGCCAAGCTTCCTCCGGGAGCTCTGGAAACACCATATATTTT. Translation: CASSQASSGSSGNTIYF.

The chain couples TRBV12-5 to TRBJ2-5, with a possible D match to TRBD2 (6 bases). V was cut by 7 bases and J by 0 bases, with 15 bases left in between. CDR3 size: 15 residues. The germline V gene has CDR1 LGHNT and CDR2 FRNRAP. In nucleotides, the CDR3 is TGTGCTAGTGCCAGCGGGTGGTCGGACCAAGAGACCCAGTACTTC. It translates to CASASGWSDQETQYF.

The V and J genes are TRBV27 and TRBJ2-7, with D perhaps TRBD2 (6 bases). Germline V gene data show CDR1 as MNHEY and CDR2 as SMNVEV (reference sequence). The CDR3 contains 16 residues. V was trimmed by 2 bases and J by 1 base, leaving 15 bases between them. CDR3 DNA sequence: TGTGCCAGCAGTTTAAAGCCAGGGAGGATTTCCTACGAGCAGTACTTC. It translates to CASSLKPGRISYEQYF.

The V and J genes are TRBV6-6 and TRBJ2-4; D not certain. CDR3 length: 14 amino acids. CDR1 MNHNY and CDR2 SVGAGI come from the germline V gene (reference sequence). The V end lost 0 bases, the J end lost 4 bases, and 7 bases lay between the germline ends. The CDR3: CASSYSGLKNIQYF. The CDR3, as DNA: TGTGCCAGCAGTTACTCGGGCCTTAAAAACATTCAGTACTTC.

Comment on this clone: At one end, the junction sequence differs from germline, possibly due to a read error. The identical CDR3 is also encoded by other nucleotide sequences in the sample. This chain connects TRBV7-9 to TRBJ2-7; TRBD2 agrees at 10 bases. Germline V gene data show CDR1 as SEHNR and CDR2 as FQNEAQ (reference sequence). CDR3 length: 15 amino acids. This chain's CDR3 is CASSLASGGTYEQYF. The DNA for the CDR3 is TGTGCCAGCAGCCTAGCTAGCGGGGGAACCTACGAGCAGTACTTC.

V is TRBV19 and J is TRBJ1-2, with 7 bases lining up with TRBD1. In germline, CDR1 is LNHDA, CDR2 SQIVND (reference sequence). CDR3 length: 15 amino acids. Germline trimming cut 7 bases from V and 2 bases from J; bases unmatched to any gene: 10. The CDR3 protein is CASKFQGVLNYGYTF. CDR3 DNA: TGTGCCAGTAAGTTCCAGGGGGTTCTCAACTATGGCTACACCTTC.

This rearrangement joins TRBV7-2 to TRBJ1-4; possibly TRBD1 for D (6 bases). The CDR3 runs 15 residues. The V gene lost 5 bases and the J gene lost 2 bases, with 12 bases spanning the gap. Germline values: CDR1 SGHTA, CDR2 FQGNSA. In DNA form, the CDR3 reads TGTGCCAGCAGCCCCGGGGGGGGCACTAATGAAAAACTGTTTTTT. Protein sequence: CASSPGGGTNEKLFF. Variable domain in full (rest from reference TRBV7-2 and TRBJ1-4): GAGVSQSPSNKVTEKGKDVELRCDPISGHTALYWYRQSLGQGLEFLIYFQGNSAPDKSGLPSDRFSAERTGGSVSTLTIQRTQQEDSAVYLCASSPGGGTNEKLFFGSGTQLSVL.